Presented here are 25 T cell receptor beta chains from one specimen sequenced in a study of OX40 agonist ivuxolimab in advanced cancers. Using immunoSEQ multiplex PCR, the repertoire was profiled, and TCRdb retains in-frame clones only, with some absent. The table lists around 90,000 clones, around 86% of them singletons, with about 0.29% in the top ten. Sequenced material: CD4+ or CD8+ T cells sorted from blood, taken in a trial of the OX40 agonist ivuxolimab. Receptor source: an adult with an advanced solid tumor such as melanoma, head and neck, liver or kidney cancer.

The CDR3 sequence is CASSFRTDTEAFF. CDR3 coding DNA: TGTGCCAGCAGCTTTAGGACCGACACTGAAGCTTTCTTT. The chain carries TRBV7-9 and TRBJ1-1; D is unclear. Trimming shortened V by 3 bases and J by 3 bases, and 8 bases separated the two germline ends. The CDR3 is made up of 13 amino acids. The germline gives CDR1 SEHNR, CDR2 FQNEAQ (reference sequence). Full variable domain (remainder filled in from reference TRBV7-9 and TRBJ1-1): DTGVSQNPRHKITKRGQNVTFRCDPISEHNRLYWYRQTLGQGPEFLTYFQNEAQLEKSRLLSDRFSAERPKGSFSTLEIQRTEQGDSAMYLCASSFRTDTEAFFGQGTRLTVV.

The J gene is TRBJ1-2, the V gene TRBV9; tentatively, D is TRBD1 (5 bases). The V end was cut by 0 bases, the J end by 8 bases, with 17 bases between. The CDR3 is made up of 15 amino acids. Germline V gene sequence: CDR1 SGDLS, CDR2 YYNGEE. The CDR3 protein is CASSVDPMAGSGYTF. The CDR3 nucleotides are TGTGCCAGCAGCGTAGATCCTATGGCAGGGAGCGGCTACACCTTC.

The chain recombines TRBV6-6 with TRBJ2-5; 8 positions agree with TRBD1. Germline CDR1 MNHNY, CDR2 SVGAGI (reference sequence). Trimming cost V 0 bases and J 5 bases; bases outside gene matches: 8. This CDR3 has 16 amino acids. CDR3 amino acids: CASSYSGAGGLETQYF. CDR3 nucleotide sequence: TGTGCCAGCAGTTACTCAGGTGCAGGGGGCCTGGAGACCCAGTACTTC.

V and J are TRBV27 and TRBJ1-4, with no clear D. The CDR3 loop spans 15 amino acids. Germline V gives CDR1 MNHEY, CDR2 SMNVEV (reference sequence). V shed 5 bases and J shed 0 bases, with 10 bases lying between them. CDR3 DNA sequence: TGTGCCAGCAGTCGACAATCTGCAACTAATGAAAAACTGTTTTTT. This codes for CASSRQSATNEKLFF.

The chain links TRBV4-1 to TRBJ2-5; 11 nucleotides match TRBD2. CDR3 length equals 16 residues. Germline assignment: CDR1 MGHRA and CDR2 YSYEKL. Unmatched junction bases numbered 7, after V lost 4 bases and J lost 3 bases. The CDR3 is CASSPIVGLAEETQYF. CDR3 DNA: TGCGCCAGCAGCCCGATCGTGGGACTAGCGGAAGAGACCCAGTACTTC.

The rearrangement uses TRBV14 and TRBJ1-1; D not certain. The CDR3 totals 12 residues. The V gene lost 4 bases and the J gene lost 3 bases, with 6 bases spanning the gap. Germline V lookup: CDR1 SGHDN, CDR2 FVKESK. CDR3 in DNA: TGTGCCAGCAGCCGGATTGACACTGAAGCTTTCTTT. Its translation: CASSRIDTEAFF.

The rearrangement joins TRBV4-1 to TRBJ2-6; D ambiguous. The germline V gene has CDR1 MGHRA and CDR2 YSYEKL. CDR3 size: 16 residues. Trimming took 0 bases from V and 0 from J, leaving 6 bases between them. The CDR3 DNA follows: TGCGCCAGCAGCCAAGATGTAGCCTCTGGGGCCAACGTCCTGACTTTC. This sequence encodes CASSQDVASGANVLTF.

This clone was seen only once. The rearrangement joins TRBV4-2 to TRBJ1-2; unclear D gene. Trimming pared 0 bases from V and 8 bases from J, leaving 7 bases between. Germline loops: CDR1 LGHNA, CDR2 YNFKEQ. This CDR3 contains 12 residues. The CDR3 DNA reads as TGTGCCAGCAGCCAAGATTCGGAGGGCTACACCTTC. It encodes CASSQDSEGYTF.

The rearrangement joins TRBV5-1 to TRBJ2-5; TRBD2 matches at 11 bases. This CDR3 spans 16 amino acids. V lost 4 bases, J lost 5 bases, and 10 bases stayed unmatched. The germline V gene encodes CDR1 SGHRS and CDR2 YFSETQ. CDR3: CASSPGSSGGAETQYF. The CDR3 DNA is TGCGCCAGCAGCCCAGGCAGTAGCGGGGGGGCCGAGACCCAGTACTTC.

This clone was recorded only once. V and J are TRBV11-2 and TRBJ2-7; 9 bases are a match to TRBD1. Germline loops: CDR1 SGHAT, CDR2 FQNNGV. This CDR3 has 16 amino acids. The V segment lost 5 bases and the J segment 1 base; nucleotides outside the gene matches: 9. The CDR3: CASSQVGQGKSYEQYF. In nucleotides, the CDR3 is TGTGCCAGCAGCCAGGTGGGACAGGGAAAATCCTACGAGCAGTACTTC.

This clone was counted a single time. The chain combines TRBV7-2 with TRBJ1-2; D gene ambiguous. The CDR3 covers 14 residues. The ends were cut back, 7 bases at V and 3 bases at J, with 15 bases in the middle. Germline CDR1 is SGHTA and CDR2 is FQGNSA. The CDR3 DNA reads as TGTGCCAGCACCCGGGGAGGGTCGGACTATGGCTACACCTTC. This encodes CASTRGGSDYGYTF.

The chain links TRBV21-1 to TRBJ2-7; the table names TRBD1, a call not compared with the DNA. TRBV21-1 is flagged as a pseudogene. The CDR3 contains 16 residues. The CDR3, as DNA: TGTGCCAGCAGCGGGAATCCGACAGGGGACTCCTACGAGCAGTACTTC. Translating gives CASSGNPTGDSYEQYF.

The chain employs TRBV6-6 and TRBJ2-2; possibly TRBD1 or TRBD2 for D (5 bases each). Trimming shortened V by 2 bases and J by 2 bases, and 12 bases separated the two germline ends. This CDR3 has 16 amino acids. From germline, CDR1 is MNHNY and CDR2 SVGAGI (reference sequence). The chain's CDR3 is CASSYPPGPNTGELFF. The CDR3 nucleotides read TGTGCCAGCAGTTACCCGCCGGGACCCAACACCGGGGAGCTGTTTTTT.

Comments on this clone: This same CDR3 is encoded by further DNA sequences in the sample. The chain employs TRBV18 and TRBJ2-5; D may be TRBD1 or TRBD2 (6 bases each). Germline values: CDR1 KGHSH, CDR2 LQKENI. CDR3 length: 14 residues. V was trimmed by 3 bases and J by 3 bases, leaving 11 bases between them. CDR3 sequence reads: CASSPPGGEETQYF. In DNA form, the CDR3 reads TGTGCCAGCTCACCCCCCGGGGGCGAAGAGACCCAGTACTTC.

The genes are TRBV4-2 and TRBJ1-5; D gene ambiguous. CDR3 size: 14 residues. V dropped 1 base and J dropped 1 base, with 5 bases sitting between them. Germline loops: CDR1 LGHNA, CDR2 YNFKEQ. The CDR3 sequence: CASSQGSSNQPQHF. The CDR3 region has the DNA TGTGCCAGCAGCCAAGGATCGAGCAATCAGCCCCAGCATTTT.

Regarding this clone: An end of the junction does not agree with germline; a read error may underlie this. The J gene is TRBJ2-3, the V gene TRBV2; D perhaps matches TRBD1 (6 bases). CDR1 and CDR2 (germline): SNHLY, FYNNEI. CDR3 length: 14 amino acids. The CDR3 protein is CASREDGGPDTQYF. Here the CDR3 DNA reads TGTGCCAGCAGGGAAGATGGGGGCCCAGATACGCAGTATTTT.

The genes are TRBV5-8 and TRBJ1-5, with D unclear. Germline V lookup: CDR1 SGHTS, CDR2 YDEGEE. Trimming took 3 bases from V and 0 from J, leaving 13 bases between them. This CDR3 comprises 16 residues. The DNA of the CDR3 is TGTGCCAGCAGCTGGGCAGCGGGAACTAGCAATCAGCCCCAGCATTTT. Translated, it gives CASSWAAGTSNQPQHF.

The rearrangement uses TRBV14 and TRBJ2-3, with 8 bases fitting TRBD1. CDR3 length equals 15 residues. Trimming took 6 bases from V and 5 from J; bases not matched to a gene: 10. Germline CDR1 is SGHDN and CDR2 is FVKESK. DNA for the CDR3: TGTGCCAGCAGTGGATCGGACAGGGAAGTAGATACGCAGTATTTT. The encoded protein is CASSGSDREVDTQYF.

This clone occurred once. This sequence joins TRBV30 and TRBJ1-4; no reliable D call. From germline, CDR1 is GTSNPN and CDR2 SVGIG (reference sequence). V dropped 0 bases and J dropped 8 bases, with 13 bases sitting between them. The CDR3 has 14 amino acids. The chain's CDR3 is CAWSVLHMREKLFF. CDR3 DNA: TGTGCCTGGAGTGTACTTCATATGCGCGAAAAACTGTTTTTT.

DNA for the CDR3: TGCGCCAGCAGCCAGGACGTACTAGCGAAGGGCCCAGATACGCAGTATTTT. This translates into CASSQDVLAKGPDTQYF. The chain employs TRBV4-1 and TRBJ2-3; the match to TRBD2 covers 7 bases. The CDR3 has 17 residues. After removal of 3 bases from V and 4 bases from J, the junction contained 13 bases not matched to a gene. CDR1 and CDR2 from the germline V gene are MGHRA and YSYEKL.

This clone was seen just once. The chain links TRBV14 to TRBJ2-7, with 12 bases that match TRBD2. The CDR3 spans 17 residues. V trimming: 1 base; J trimming: 4 bases; junction bases outside the gene matches: 8. The germline V gene encodes CDR1 SGHDN and CDR2 FVKESK. The CDR3 spells CASSQGPPSGGEYEQYF. DNA for the CDR3: TGTGCCAGCAGCCAAGGCCCACCTAGCGGGGGGGAGTACGAGCAGTACTTC.

Note on this clone: Other DNA sequences within the sample encode an identical CDR3. V and J are TRBV7-2 and TRBJ2-3; 7 positions match TRBD1. Germline values: CDR1 SGHTA, CDR2 FQGNSA. The CDR3 contains 14 residues. V was clipped by 1 base and J by 3 bases; unmatched bases: 1. In DNA form, the CDR3 reads TGTGCCAGCAGCTTAGACAGGGGTACAGATACGCAGTATTTT. Its translation: CASSLDRGTDTQYF. Drawing the rest from reference TRBV7-2 and TRBJ2-3, the complete variable domain is GAGVSQSPSNKVTEKGKDVELRCDPISGHTALYWYRQSLGQGLEFLIYFQGNSAPDKSGLPSDRFSAERTGGSVSTLTIQRTQQEDSAVYLCASSLDRGTDTQYFGPGTRLTVL.

The J gene is TRBJ2-6, the V gene TRBV7-9; a weak D match, TRBD2 (6 bases). This CDR3 is 16 amino acids long. In germline, CDR1 is SEHNR, CDR2 FQNEAQ (reference sequence). V lost 4 bases to trimming and J lost 2 bases, with 12 bases between them. CDR3 in DNA: TGTGCCAGCAGCTCCTCCAGGAGGGCTGGGGCCAACGTCCTGACTTTC. This sequence encodes CASSSSRRAGANVLTF.

The gene calls are TRBV30 and TRBJ2-3; 7 nucleotides match TRBD1. V lost 0 bases to trimming and J lost 3 bases; unmatched junction nucleotides: 6. This CDR3 is built from 15 residues. Germline assignment: CDR1 GTSNPN and CDR2 SVGIG (reference sequence). CDR3 residues: CAWSVTGMGTDTQYF. CDR3 DNA: TGTGCCTGGAGTGTGACAGGGATGGGGACAGATACGCAGTATTTT.

The chain carries TRBV10-3 and TRBJ2-3; tentatively, D is TRBD1 (6 bases). The CDR3 runs to 12 residues. V lost 4 bases, J lost 5 bases, and 7 bases lay in between. Per the germline V gene, CDR1 is ENHRY and CDR2 is SYGVKD. CDR3 nucleotide sequence: TGTGCCATCAGTGGACAGGAAGATACGCAGTATTTT. Protein: CAISGQEDTQYF.